This TCR beta chain was captured in a study of T cells in Graves' hyperthyroidism and ophthalmopathy. Study results and limitations: Stable hyperthyroidism and ophthalmopathy were separated using 13 V-J signatures. In blood, most of the thyroid clonotypes expanded above 0.001 were also present.

This clonotype has just a few counts. Its cognate antigen is unknown. Amplification targeted TCR beta CDR3 regions from RNA transcripts. In the first-round RT-PCR of the TCR CDR3, the HTBI primer set was used. TCRdb re-analysed the multiplex PCR reads in MiXCR, keeping a single row per CDR3 protein. The sample lists 450,000 to 700,000 distinct CDR3 sequences; around 46% were seen once. Those patients with uncontrolled infection, other autoimmune disease, pregnancy or lactation were excluded. The germline gives CDR1 SEHNR, CDR2 FQNEAQ (reference sequence). CDR3 length equals 14 residues. V was pared by 5 bases and J by 1 base, with 0 bases of the junction left unmatched.

Material: peripheral blood or thyroid tissue (not recorded which). The chain uses TRBV7-9 and TRBJ2-5; 11 positions agree with TRBD2. The receptor comes from an adult woman with Graves' disease, either hyperthyroidism or ophthalmopathy (not recorded which). CDR3 sequence reads: CASSTSGSQETQYF. In DNA form, the CDR3 reads TGTGCCAGCAGCACTAGCGGGAGCCAAGAGACCCAGTACTTC.